This T cell receptor (beta chain) was sequenced during a study of blood T cell repertoires in COVID-19. CDR1 SGHKS and CDR2 YYEKEE come from the germline V gene (reference sequence). The length of the CDR3 is 16 residues. The junction had 7 bases not matched to a gene; V was cut back by 3 bases and J by 1 base. As handled by the study authors: Amplification of reference gene primers provided the estimated nucleated cell counts. Generated by immunoSEQ multiplex PCR, the TCRdb table keeps only in-frame clones and is missing some. V, J and clone size derive from that table, while D and trimming were established from the DNA sequence. The sample holds about 160,000 clones, under 90% seen once.

This rearrangement joins TRBV5-5 to TRBJ2-3; TRBD1 agrees at 8 bases. The clonotype comes from a woman aged 45-65 years who had recovered from COVID-19. The sample was PBMCs or T cells enriched from blood (not recorded which). In DNA form, the CDR3 reads TGTGCCAGCAGCTCCTTCGGACAGGGTGGCACAGATACGCAGTATTTT. Its translation: CASSSFGQGGTDTQYF.